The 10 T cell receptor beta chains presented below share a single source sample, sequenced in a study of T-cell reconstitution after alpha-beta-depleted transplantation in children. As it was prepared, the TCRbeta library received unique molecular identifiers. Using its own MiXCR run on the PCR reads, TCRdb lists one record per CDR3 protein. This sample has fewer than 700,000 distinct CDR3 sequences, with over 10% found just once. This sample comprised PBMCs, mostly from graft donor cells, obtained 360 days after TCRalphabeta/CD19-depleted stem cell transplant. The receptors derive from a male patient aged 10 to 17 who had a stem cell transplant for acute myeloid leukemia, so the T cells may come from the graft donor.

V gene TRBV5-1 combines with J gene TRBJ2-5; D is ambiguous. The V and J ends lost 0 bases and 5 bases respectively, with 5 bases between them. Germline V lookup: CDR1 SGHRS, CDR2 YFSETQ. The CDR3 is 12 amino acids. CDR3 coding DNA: TGCGCCAGCAGCTTGGAGGCCGAGACCCAGTACTTC. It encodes CASSLEAETQYF.

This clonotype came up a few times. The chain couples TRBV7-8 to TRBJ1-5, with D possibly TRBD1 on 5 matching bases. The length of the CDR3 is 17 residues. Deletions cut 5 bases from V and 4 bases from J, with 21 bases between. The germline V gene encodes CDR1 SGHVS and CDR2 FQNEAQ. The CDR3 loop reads CASSTRYRGRINQPQHF. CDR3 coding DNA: TGTGCCAGCAGCACACGTTACCGGGGCCGGATAAATCAGCCCCAGCATTTT.

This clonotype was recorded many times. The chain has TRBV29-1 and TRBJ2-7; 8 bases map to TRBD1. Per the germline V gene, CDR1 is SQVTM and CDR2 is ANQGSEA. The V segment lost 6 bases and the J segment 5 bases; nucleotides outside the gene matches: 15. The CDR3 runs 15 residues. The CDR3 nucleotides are TGCAGCGTCATTTCAGGGGGCGACTATGACCACGAGCAGTACTTC. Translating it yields CSVISGGDYDHEQYF.

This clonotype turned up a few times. The CDR3 DNA sequence: TGTGCCAGCAGTTTAGCGCATATACAGGGCTCGAACACCGGGGAGCTGTTTTTT. Translated: CASSLAHIQGSNTGELFF. This chain links TRBV12-3 or TRBV12-4 with TRBJ2-2; D perhaps matches TRBD1 (6 bases). V lost 0 bases, J lost 0 bases, and 14 bases lay in between. There are 18 residues in the CDR3.

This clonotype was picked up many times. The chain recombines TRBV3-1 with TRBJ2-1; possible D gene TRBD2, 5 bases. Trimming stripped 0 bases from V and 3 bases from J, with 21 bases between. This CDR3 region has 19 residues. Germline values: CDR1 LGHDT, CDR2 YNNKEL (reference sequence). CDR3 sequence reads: CASSQEGSLSGIYYNEQFF. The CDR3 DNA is TGTGCCAGCAGCCAAGAAGGAAGTCTGTCCGGGATCTACTACAATGAGCAGTTCTTC.

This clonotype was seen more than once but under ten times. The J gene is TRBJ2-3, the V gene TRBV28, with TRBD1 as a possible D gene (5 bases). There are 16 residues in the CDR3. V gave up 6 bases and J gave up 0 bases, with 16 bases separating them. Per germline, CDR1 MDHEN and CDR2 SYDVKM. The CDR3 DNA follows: TGTGCCAGCAGCAACAGGATACCAGTTAGCACAGATACGCAGTATTTT. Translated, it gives CASSNRIPVSTDTQYF.

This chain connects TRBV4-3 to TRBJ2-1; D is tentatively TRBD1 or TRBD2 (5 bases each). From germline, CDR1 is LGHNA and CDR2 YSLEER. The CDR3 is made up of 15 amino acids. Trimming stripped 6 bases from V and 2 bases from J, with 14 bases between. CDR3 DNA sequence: TGCGCCAGCAGTCGAGGGGCGGGTACCTACAATGAGCAGTTCTTC. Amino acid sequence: CASSRGAGTYNEQFF.

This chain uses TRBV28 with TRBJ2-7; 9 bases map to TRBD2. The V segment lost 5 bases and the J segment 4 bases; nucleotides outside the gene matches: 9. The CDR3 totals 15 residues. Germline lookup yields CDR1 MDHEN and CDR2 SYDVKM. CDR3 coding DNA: TGTGCCAGCAGTCTTCTAGCGGGAACTGGGTACGAGCAGTACTTC. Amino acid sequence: CASSLLAGTGYEQYF.

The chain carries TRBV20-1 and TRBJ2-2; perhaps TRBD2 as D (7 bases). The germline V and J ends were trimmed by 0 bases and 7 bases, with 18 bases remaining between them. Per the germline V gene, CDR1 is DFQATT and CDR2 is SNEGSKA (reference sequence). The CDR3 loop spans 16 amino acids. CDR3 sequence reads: CSARDVGGGPIGELFF. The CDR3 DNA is TGCAGTGCTAGAGATGTAGGGGGAGGGCCAATCGGGGAGCTGTTTTTT.

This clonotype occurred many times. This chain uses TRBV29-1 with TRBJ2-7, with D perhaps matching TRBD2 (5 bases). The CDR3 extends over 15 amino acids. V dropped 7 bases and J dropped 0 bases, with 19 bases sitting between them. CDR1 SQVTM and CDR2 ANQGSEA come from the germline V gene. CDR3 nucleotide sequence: TGCAGCGCTGCACGGGGTCGGGGTGGCTCCTACGAGCAGTACTTC. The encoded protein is CSAARGRGGSYEQYF.